The 27 T cell receptor beta chains presented below share a single source sample, sequenced in a study of blood T cell repertoires in COVID-19. TCRdb keeps only in-frame clones here, not all; method: immunoSEQ multiplex PCR. The sample records 390,000 or so clones, roughly 90% being singletons. Sequenced material: peripheral blood. The receptors here all came from a woman aged 25 to 45 with active or convalescent COVID-19.

The count of this clone is one. This chain links TRBV27 with TRBJ1-2; TRBD1 is a possible D gene (5 bases). Germline CDR1 MNHEY, CDR2 SMNVEV (reference sequence). The CDR3 consists of 17 residues. Between the trimmed V and J ends, which lost 2 bases and 7 bases, there was a span of 23 bases. This CDR3 reads CASSLGAWGRTQGGYTF. CDR3 nucleotide sequence: TGTGCCAGCAGTTTAGGGGCGTGGGGCAGGACGCAGGGTGGCTACACCTTC.

V is TRBV11-3 and J is TRBJ2-3, with 7 bases identical to TRBD2. CDR3 length: 14 amino acids. V shed 8 bases and J 5 bases; nucleotides not matched to a gene: 10. Germline V gene sequence: CDR1 SGHNT, CDR2 YENEEA. The DNA for the CDR3 is TGTGCCAGCGGTCCGGGGGGTAAGGGAGATACGCAGTATTTT. Amino acids: CASGPGGKGDTQYF.

The chain employs TRBV25-1 and TRBJ1-4; TRBD1 matches 7 bases. Unmatched junction bases numbered 10, after V lost 4 bases and J lost 8 bases. This CDR3 spans 15 amino acids. Germline loops: CDR1 MGHDK, CDR2 SYGVNS. CDR3 region: CASSARGLFGEKLFF. In nucleotides, the CDR3 is TGTGCCAGCAGTGCAAGGGGGCTATTTGGGGAAAAACTGTTTTTT.

The chain carries TRBV19 and TRBJ1-2; 8 nucleotides align to TRBD1. Trimming took 1 base from V and 5 from J; bases not matched to a gene: 9. The CDR3 runs to 16 residues. Germline CDR1 reads LNHDA; CDR2 reads SQIVND (reference sequence). For the CDR3, the DNA is TGTGCCAGTAGTATAGCGGGGACAGGCCCTATTTATGGCTACACCTTC. Translating gives CASSIAGTGPIYGYTF.

V gene TRBV5-6 combines with J gene TRBJ2-4; 10 nucleotides line up with TRBD1. Germline V gene data show CDR1 as SGHDT and CDR2 as YYEEEE. This CDR3 has 15 residues. J gave up 6 bases and V 6 bases, and 9 bases lay outside the gene matches. CDR3 in amino acids: CASNDRGRPINIQYF. CDR3 nucleotides: TGTGCCAGCAACGACAGGGGGCGACCCATAAACATTCAGTACTTC.

The chain is built from TRBV14 and TRBJ1-1, with D possibly being TRBD1 (5 bases). The CDR3 contains 13 residues. Germline lookup yields CDR1 SGHDN and CDR2 FVKESK. V was trimmed by 2 bases and J by 4 bases, leaving 8 bases between them. The CDR3 is CASSQQGSTEAFF. CDR3 nucleotide sequence: TGTGCCAGCAGCCAACAGGGCTCCACTGAAGCTTTCTTT.

The CDR3 region is CAGRAEGPTEAFF. CDR3 nucleotides: TGTGCCGGGAGGGCGGAGGGGCCCACTGAAGCTTTCTTT. V gene TRBV6-5 combines with J gene TRBJ1-1; maybe TRBD1 (5 bases). The CDR3 is 13 residues long. CDR1 is MNHEY, CDR2 SVGAGI, per germline. Trimming took off 11 bases at V and 4 bases at J, with 17 bases between the two ends.

V usage is TRBV19 and J usage is TRBJ2-3, with TRBD2 matching over 7 bases. The CDR3 runs 16 residues. V dropped 5 bases and J dropped 1; count of bases not matched to a gene: 9. Per germline, CDR1 LNHDA and CDR2 SQIVND (reference sequence). The CDR3 here is CASSGAASGGTDTQYF. In DNA, the CDR3 is TGTGCCAGTAGTGGGGCGGCGAGCGGGGGCACAGATACGCAGTATTTT.

The gene calls are TRBV6-1 and TRBJ1-6; D unresolved. This CDR3 contains 16 residues. Trimming left V 4 bases short and J 2 bases short, with 12 bases between. Germline V gene data show CDR1 as MNHNS and CDR2 as SASEGT. The CDR3 protein is CASSAGLAPYNSPLHF. The CDR3 DNA reads TGTGCCAGCAGTGCCGGACTGGCCCCCTATAATTCACCCCTCCACTTT.

The chain joins TRBV2 to TRBJ2-3; 8 bases map to TRBD2. The V and J ends lost 4 bases and 4 bases, in that order; junction bases with no gene match: 10. This CDR3 is built from 16 residues. Germline V CDR1 and CDR2: SNHLY, FYNNEI. The CDR3 protein is CASSGDSGALADTQYF. CDR3 in DNA: TGTGCCAGCAGTGGGGATAGCGGGGCTTTGGCAGATACGCAGTATTTT.

The chain joins TRBV5-4 to TRBJ2-1; 8 bases align to TRBD2. J was trimmed by 10 bases and V by 3 bases; bases with no gene match: 9. Germline assignment: CDR1 SGHNT and CDR2 YYREEE (reference sequence). The CDR3 consists of 14 residues. CDR3 nucleotides: TGTGCCAGCAGCTCTAGAGCGGGAGTGGAAGAGCAGTTCTTC. It yields the protein CASSSRAGVEEQFF.

Here the CDR3 DNA reads TGTGCCAGCAGCCTACTCGACAGGGAAAACTATGGCTACACCTTC. Translating it yields CASSLLDRENYGYTF. The rearrangement uses TRBV4-2 and TRBJ1-2; 7 nucleotides agree with TRBD1. The trim removed 4 bases at V and 2 bases at J, leaving 7 bases unmatched. CDR1 LGHNA and CDR2 YNFKEQ come from the germline V gene. There are 15 residues in the CDR3.

The V and J genes are TRBV2 and TRBJ2-3; the D gene is possibly TRBD2 (5 bases). V was trimmed by 6 bases and J by 2 bases, leaving 9 bases between them. The CDR3 spans 13 residues. Germline V gene sequence: CDR1 SNHLY, CDR2 FYNNEI. For the CDR3, the DNA is TGTGCCAGCAGAGCGGAAGTCACAGATACGCAGTATTTT. The encoded protein is CASRAEVTDTQYF.

Only one count was recorded for this clone. V gene TRBV6-5 combines with J gene TRBJ1-6; D ambiguous. CDR1 and CDR2 from the germline V gene are MNHEY and SVGAGI. The ends were cut back, 10 bases at V and 6 bases at J, with 19 bases in the middle. The CDR3 covers 15 residues. The CDR3 sequence: CATYVKPDINSPLHF. The CDR3 DNA is TGTGCCACCTATGTCAAGCCAGACATTAATTCACCCCTCCACTTT.

V gene TRBV10-3 combines with J gene TRBJ2-5, with D perhaps TRBD1 (6 bases). This CDR3 is built from 13 residues. Trimming shortened V by 6 bases and J by 3 bases, and 11 bases separated the two germline ends. CDR1 is ENHRY and CDR2 is SYGVKD in the germline V gene. For the CDR3, the DNA is TGTGCCATCAGCGGACAGTTAGAAGAGACCCAGTACTTC. This translates into CAISGQLEETQYF.

A single count supports this clone. V gene TRBV27 combines with J gene TRBJ2-7; TRBD1 matches 7 bases. This CDR3 spans 14 amino acids. Germline CDR1 MNHEY, CDR2 SMNVEV (reference sequence). J lost 1 base, V lost 3 bases, and 3 bases had no gene match. The CDR3 sequence: CASSFKQGSYEQYF. The CDR3, as DNA: TGTGCCAGCAGTTTCAAACAGGGGTCCTACGAGCAGTACTTC.

This rearrangement joins TRBV6-1 to TRBJ2-7; TRBD2 is a possible D gene (5 bases). This CDR3 has 15 residues. V dropped 1 base and J dropped 0 bases, with 10 bases sitting between them. The germline gives CDR1 MNHNS, CDR2 SASEGT. In DNA form, the CDR3 reads TGTGCCAGCAGTGAAGTATGGAGGAGCTCCTACGAGCAGTACTTC. Translated, it gives CASSEVWRSSYEQYF.

V usage is TRBV3-1 (or the pseudogene TRBV3-2) and J usage is TRBJ1-1, with D maybe TRBD1 (6 bases). The CDR3 runs 17 residues. The germline V gene has CDR1 LGHDT and CDR2 YNNKEL (reference sequence). V was cut by 0 bases and J by 4 bases, with 18 bases left in between. The chain's CDR3 is CASSQDGPAGEGTEAFF. CDR3 coding DNA: TGTGCCAGCAGCCAAGATGGCCCCGCAGGGGAGGGCACTGAAGCTTTCTTT.

This chain joins TRBV5-1 and TRBJ2-2; D is perhaps TRBD2 (5 bases). V lost 3 bases to trimming and J lost 1 base, with 13 bases between them. This CDR3 spans 16 amino acids. CDR1 and CDR2 (germline): SGHRS, YFSETQ. The chain's CDR3 is CASSSEVGWNTGELFF. In nucleotides, the CDR3 is TGCGCCAGCAGCTCGGAGGTGGGGTGGAACACCGGGGAGCTGTTTTTT. Complete variable domain (other parts from reference TRBV5-1 and TRBJ2-2): KAGVTQTPRYLIKTRGQQVTLSCSPISGHRSVSWYQQTPGQGLQFLFEYFSETQRNKGNFPGRFSGRQFSNSRSEMNVSTLELGDSALYLCASSSEVGWNTGELFFGEGSRLTVL.

V and J are TRBV2 and TRBJ1-3; 7 nucleotides agree with TRBD1. This CDR3 spans 15 amino acids. Losses at the gene ends were 2 bases for V and 6 bases for J; bases not matched to a gene: 7. Germline lookup yields CDR1 SNHLY and CDR2 FYNNEI. The CDR3 bases are TGTGCCAGCAGTGAAAAGTACAGGGGCGTAAACACCATATATTTT. Its protein is CASSEKYRGVNTIYF.

The chain uses TRBV7-9 and TRBJ1-3, with D perhaps TRBD1 (5 bases). The CDR3 covers 15 residues. V lost 4 bases and J lost 4, with 14 bases in between. Germline CDR1 reads SEHNR; CDR2 reads FQNEAQ (reference sequence). The CDR3 region has the DNA TGTGCCAGCAGCTCCCGACAGTCCATCGGAAACACCATATATTTT. It encodes CASSSRQSIGNTIYF.

The chain is built from TRBV6-5 and TRBJ1-3; weak D call: TRBD1 (5 bases). CDR3 size: 16 residues. Trimming took off 0 bases at V and 4 bases at J, with 13 bases between the two ends. CDR1 MNHEY and CDR2 SVGAGI come from the germline V gene. The CDR3 region is CASSYSFRVSGNTIYF. The CDR3 DNA reads as TGTGCCAGCAGTTACTCGTTCAGGGTATCAGGAAACACCATATATTTT.

V gene TRBV7-2 combines with J gene TRBJ2-7; D perhaps matches TRBD2 (6 bases). CDR3 size: 14 residues. Germline-derived CDR1 and CDR2 are SGHTA and FQGNSA. V was clipped by 2 bases and J by 3 bases, with 11 bases between them. CDR3 amino acids: CASSLSRGNYEQYF. CDR3 DNA: TGTGCCAGCAGCTTAAGTCGGGGGAACTACGAGCAGTACTTC.

This chain links TRBV30 with TRBJ1-6; D ambiguous. Trimming took off 1 base at V and 1 base at J, with 8 bases between the two ends. The CDR3 is 15 residues long. CDR1 and CDR2 (germline): GTSNPN, SVGIG (reference sequence). In DNA, the CDR3 is TGTGCCTGGAGTGATGAGGGATCCTATAATTCACCCCTCCACTTT. Its translation: CAWSDEGSYNSPLHF.

J is TRBJ2-7 and V is TRBV18, with TRBD1 as a possible D gene (6 bases). V lost 3 bases and J 3 bases, leaving 12 bases between the germline ends. Germline CDR1 reads KGHSH; CDR2 reads LQKENI. This CDR3 has 14 residues. The CDR3, as DNA: TGTGCCAGCTCACCGGGACAAGAAGACTACGAGCAGTACTTC. Translation gives CASSPGQEDYEQYF.

The chain links TRBV7-8 to TRBJ2-3, with TRBD2 matching over 11 bases. The J segment lost 0 bases and the V segment lost 5 bases, leaving 7 bases of the junction unmatched. Germline values: CDR1 SGHVS, CDR2 FQNEAQ. This CDR3 has 17 amino acids. The CDR3 sequence: CASSVSLAGGSTDTQYF. CDR3 in DNA: TGTGCCAGCAGCGTGAGTTTAGCGGGGGGGAGCACAGATACGCAGTATTTT.

The chain combines TRBV11-3 with TRBJ2-3, with D uncertain. This CDR3 region has 14 residues. Trimming shortened V by 1 base and J by 4 bases, and 9 bases separated the two germline ends. Germline V gene data show CDR1 as SGHNT and CDR2 as YENEEA. The CDR3 loop reads CASSLGADPDTQYF. CDR3 DNA: TGTGCCAGCAGCTTAGGGGCAGATCCAGATACGCAGTATTTT.